One sample yielded the 21 T cell receptor beta chains listed below, sequenced in a study of blood T cells in healthy people across ages. The authors ran a second PCR of roughly 7 to 11 cycles using a sample-barcoded 5' primer and a J-beta primer mix. TCRdb recomputed calls from the 5' RACE reads with MiXCR, one row per CDR3 protein. The sample lists approximately 290,000 distinct CDR3 sequences; around 30% were seen once. Sequenced input: blood. These TCRs come from an older woman in good health.

Of note for this clonotype: A junction boundary mismatches the germline segment, possibly from a read error. This sequence joins TRBV7-3 and TRBJ2-3; 8 bases fit TRBD2. CDR3 size: 18 residues. CDR1 is SGHTA and CDR2 is FQGTGA in the germline V gene. The CDR3 DNA follows: TGTGCCAGCAGATACACGGCGGGCAGCGGGGGAATCACACATACGCAGTATTTT. It encodes CASRYTAGSGGITHTQYF.

V is TRBV7-2 and J is TRBJ2-5; tentative D call: TRBD1 (6 bases). The V end was cut by 8 bases, the J end by 4 bases, with 20 bases between. The CDR3 consists of 15 residues. Germline assignment: CDR1 SGHTA and CDR2 FQGNSA. The CDR3 DNA reads TGTGCCAGCGTCTCGCAGGACAGAAGGGGAGAGACCCAGTACTTC. Protein: CASVSQDRRGETQYF. The full variable domain, with the rest looked up from reference TRBV7-2 and TRBJ2-5, is GAGVSQSPSNKVTEKGKDVELRCDPISGHTALYWYRQSLGQGLEFLIYFQGNSAPDKSGLPSDRFSAERTGGSVSTLTIQRTQQEDSAVYLCASVSQDRRGETQYFGPGTRLLVL.

The chain recombines TRBV20-1 with TRBJ2-7; weak D call: TRBD1 (6 bases). V lost 6 bases and J lost 0, with 15 bases in between. The CDR3 is 14 amino acids. Germline CDR1 and CDR2: DFQATT and SNEGSKA (reference sequence). In DNA, the CDR3 is TGCAGTGCCGAGGGCAGGGGTCCCTCCTACGAGCAGTACTTC. This translates into CSAEGRGPSYEQYF.

This clonotype was counted many times. The V call is TRBV4-3, the J call TRBJ1-6; D gene ambiguous. The germline V gene has CDR1 LGHNA and CDR2 YSLEER. The germline V and J ends were trimmed by 0 bases and 10 bases, with 13 bases remaining between them. The CDR3 is 15 amino acids. CDR3 DNA: TGCGCCAGCAGCCAAGATAAGGGTGAACACTCACCCCTCCACTTT. This encodes CASSQDKGEHSPLHF.

As regards this clonotype: The junction departs from the called germline gene at one end, perhaps through a read error. The chain recombines TRBV7-2 with TRBJ1-3; 7 bases align to TRBD1. The CDR3 is made up of 16 amino acids. Germline values: CDR1 SGHTA, CDR2 FQGNSA. In nucleotides, the CDR3 is TGTGCCAGCAGCGTAACAGGGGTTAACTCTGGAAACACCACATATTTT. Protein: CASSVTGVNSGNTTYF. Full variable domain (outside the CDR3, taken from reference TRBV7-2 and TRBJ1-3): GAGVSQSPSNKVTEKGKDVELRCDPISGHTALYWYRQSLGQGLEFLIYFQGNSAPDKSGLPSDRFSAERTGGSVSTLTIQRTQQEDSAVYLCASSVTGVNSGNTTYFGEGSWLTVV.

On this clonotype itself: A clone one base away is much larger, so this may be a read error. The chain recombines TRBV9 with TRBJ2-1; the D is unclear. Trimming stripped 0 bases from V and 5 bases from J, with 0 bases between. This CDR3 has 11 amino acids. In germline, CDR1 is SGDLS, CDR2 YYNGEE. CDR3 residues: CASSVDNEQFF. CDR3 in DNA: TGTGCCAGCAGCGTAGACAATGAGCAGTTCTTC.

This clonotype was seen only once. This may come from a read error, since a much larger clone is one base off. The rearrangement links TRBV7-2 to TRBJ2-1, with D uncertain. V lost 4 bases and J 0 bases, leaving 16 bases between the germline ends. CDR3 length: 17 residues. Looked up from germline, CDR1 is SGHTA and CDR2 is FQGNSA. The chain's CDR3 is CASSSPPPAGSYNEQFF. The CDR3 bases are TGTGCCAGCAGCTCCCCCCCTCCGGCAGGCTCCTACAATGAGCAGTTCTTC.

This clonotype was seen repeatedly, ten times or more. In DNA, the CDR3 is TGCAGCGCCCTCCCGGCTGCGTCCTACGAGCAGTACTTC. Protein: CSALPAASYEQYF. This chain connects TRBV29-1 to TRBJ2-7; D is unclear. Germline V gene data show CDR1 as SQVTM and CDR2 as ANQGSEA. The CDR3 runs to 13 residues. The V end was cut by 7 bases, the J end by 1 base, with 14 bases between.

This clonotype came up a few times. The chain joins TRBV28 to TRBJ2-3; 11 bases are shared with TRBD2. V lost 4 bases and J lost 3; bases outside the gene matches: 9. Germline CDR1 is MDHEN and CDR2 is SYDVKM. The CDR3 length is 17 residues. The CDR3 loop reads CASSSPTSGIDTDTQYF. The CDR3 DNA is TGTGCCAGCAGTTCCCCGACTAGCGGGATAGATACAGATACGCAGTATTTT.

At least ten counts were recorded for this clonotype. This chain joins TRBV7-9 and TRBJ2-7; 12 bases agree with TRBD2. V lost 5 bases, J lost 12 bases, and 8 bases stayed unmatched. The CDR3 runs 13 residues. The germline CDR1 and CDR2 sequences are SEHNR and FQNEAQ (reference sequence). The CDR3 nucleotides are TGTGCCAGCAGCCTTCGACTAGCGGGAGATCTGTACTTC. It specifies CASSLRLAGDLYF.

This clonotype showed up just once. The V gene is TRBV24-1, the J gene TRBJ2-1; D is possibly TRBD1 or TRBD2 (7 bases each). Per germline, CDR1 KGHDR and CDR2 SFDVKD. This CDR3 region has 14 residues. Deletions cut 7 bases from V and 9 bases from J, with 18 bases between. This chain's CDR3 is CATRGEGTASEQFF. CDR3 bases: TGTGCCACCAGGGGGGAGGGGACAGCGTCTGAGCAGTTCTTC.

The J gene is TRBJ2-5, the V gene TRBV24-1; D ambiguous. TRBJ2-1 matches the DNA end more closely, so the J call is doubtful. The CDR3 extends over 11 amino acids. Germline values: CDR1 KGHDR, CDR2 SFDVKD. CDR3 sequence: CATESNNEQFF. The CDR3 DNA reads as TGTGCCACGGAGAGTAACAATGAGCAGTTCTTC.

The V gene is TRBV7-3, the J gene TRBJ2-7; 10 bases line up with TRBD1. The length of the CDR3 is 15 residues. The ends lost 3 bases at V and 6 bases at J; junction bases unmatched: 8. CDR1 SGHTA and CDR2 FQGTGA come from the germline V gene. As DNA, the CDR3 is TGTGCCAGCAGCTTGGGGACAGGGGACGTCGGCGAGCAGTACTTC. Residues: CASSLGTGDVGEQYF.

This chain links TRBV5-1 with TRBJ1-1; D possibly corresponds to TRBD1 (6 bases). Per the germline V gene, CDR1 is SGHRS and CDR2 is YFSETQ. V was trimmed by 0 bases and J by 10 bases, leaving 13 bases between them. The CDR3 length is 13 residues. Here the CDR3 DNA reads TGCGCCAGCAGCTTGGTGGCAGGGGATGCAGCTTTCTTT. This translates into CASSLVAGDAAFF.

The chain joins TRBV20-1 to TRBJ2-3; 12 bases map to TRBD2. Unmatched junction bases numbered 6, after V lost 6 bases and J lost 2 bases. Germline V gene lookup returns CDR1 DFQATT and CDR2 SNEGSKA (reference sequence). The CDR3 sequence is 15 residues long. Here the CDR3 reads CSAPGLAGITDTQYF. The CDR3 DNA sequence: TGCAGTGCGCCGGGACTAGCGGGCATCACAGATACGCAGTATTTT.

This clonotype has more than one count but fewer than ten. This sequence joins TRBV3-1 and TRBJ2-7, with D perhaps TRBD1 or TRBD2 (6 bases each). The germline V gene encodes CDR1 LGHDT and CDR2 YNNKEL (reference sequence). CDR3 length: 15 residues. Trimming stripped 3 bases from V and 2 bases from J, with 14 bases between. The CDR3 coding sequence is TGTGCCAGCAGCCAGCCTGGAGGGGGGCCCTACGAGCAGTACTTC. Translated: CASSQPGGGPYEQYF.

This clonotype was observed a few times. The rearrangement links TRBV7-9 to TRBJ1-5, with D unresolved. The CDR3 length is 14 residues. Looked up from germline, CDR1 is SEHNR and CDR2 is FQNEAQ (reference sequence). Trimming shortened V by 5 bases and J by 1 base, and 9 bases separated the two germline ends. CDR3 region: CASSPSKSNQPQHF. CDR3 sequence (DNA): TGTGCCAGCAGCCCCAGCAAAAGCAATCAGCCCCAGCATTTT.

This clonotype has a handful of counts. The J gene is TRBJ1-4, the V gene TRBV4-1; unclear D gene. CDR1 and CDR2 from the germline V gene are MGHRA and YSYEKL. The V gene lost 4 bases and the J gene lost 1 base, with 7 bases spanning the gap. This CDR3 contains 14 residues. This CDR3 is CASSRYETNEKLFF. The DNA for the CDR3 is TGCGCCAGCAGCCGATACGAAACTAATGAAAAACTGTTTTTT.

The CDR3 reads CASSQVVLAGTGGNSPLHF. Here the CDR3 DNA reads TGTGCCAGCAGCCAAGTTGTGTTAGCTGGGACAGGGGGAAATTCACCCCTCCACTTT. The V and J genes are TRBV3-1 and TRBJ1-6; the match to TRBD1 covers 11 bases. Germline lookup yields CDR1 LGHDT and CDR2 YNNKEL (reference sequence). V lost 1 base, J lost 7 bases, and 12 bases stayed unmatched. This CDR3 spans 19 amino acids.

The V gene is TRBV20-1, the J gene TRBJ1-4, with D uncertain. V gave up 7 bases and J gave up 3 bases, with 15 bases separating them. Germline V lookup: CDR1 DFQATT, CDR2 SNEGSKA (reference sequence). This CDR3 spans 14 amino acids. CDR3 sequence: CSGSKGSPNEKLFF. CDR3 coding DNA: TGCAGTGGGTCGAAGGGATCACCTAATGAAAAACTGTTTTTT.

The chain recombines TRBV16 with TRBJ1-5, with no clear D. The CDR3 loop spans 16 amino acids. Germline CDR1 is KGHSY and CDR2 is FQNENV. The V and J ends lost 4 bases and 4 bases respectively, with 17 bases between them. The CDR3: CASSPSGGRKNQPQHF. As DNA, the CDR3 is TGTGCCAGCAGCCCAAGCGGAGGAAGGAAAAATCAGCCCCAGCATTTT.